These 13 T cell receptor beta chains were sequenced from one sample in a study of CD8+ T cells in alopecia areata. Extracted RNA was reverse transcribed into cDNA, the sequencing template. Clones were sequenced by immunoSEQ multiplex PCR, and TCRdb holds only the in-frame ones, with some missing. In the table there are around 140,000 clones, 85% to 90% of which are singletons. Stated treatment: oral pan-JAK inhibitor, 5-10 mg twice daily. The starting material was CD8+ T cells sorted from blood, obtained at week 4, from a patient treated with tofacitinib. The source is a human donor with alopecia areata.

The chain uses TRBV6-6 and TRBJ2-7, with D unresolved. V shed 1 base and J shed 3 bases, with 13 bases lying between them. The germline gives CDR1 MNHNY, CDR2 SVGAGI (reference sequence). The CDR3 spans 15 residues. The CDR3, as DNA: TGTGCCAGCAGTTACTTGGTCACTGGTAGCTACGAGCAGTACTTC. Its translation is CASSYLVTGSYEQYF.

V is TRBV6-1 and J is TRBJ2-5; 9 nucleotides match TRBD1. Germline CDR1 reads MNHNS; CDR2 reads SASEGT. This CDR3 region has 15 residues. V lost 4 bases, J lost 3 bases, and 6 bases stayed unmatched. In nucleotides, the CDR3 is TGTGCCAGCAGTGCACCGACAGGGGGGGAAGAGACCCAGTACTTC. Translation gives CASSAPTGGEETQYF.

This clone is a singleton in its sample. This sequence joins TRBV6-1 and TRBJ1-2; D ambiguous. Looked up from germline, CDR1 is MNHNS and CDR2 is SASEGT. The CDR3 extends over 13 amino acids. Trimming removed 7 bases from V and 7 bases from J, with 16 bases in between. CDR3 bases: TGTGCCAGCACCAATAGCCCCGGCGGTGGCTACACCTTC. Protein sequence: CASTNSPGGGYTF.

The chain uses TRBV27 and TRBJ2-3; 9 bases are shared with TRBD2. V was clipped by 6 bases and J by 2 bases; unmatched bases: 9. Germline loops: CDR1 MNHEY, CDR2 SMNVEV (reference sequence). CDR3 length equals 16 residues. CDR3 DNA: TGTGCCAGCAGCCCCTTGGCGGGAGGGGACACAGATACGCAGTATTTT. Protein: CASSPLAGGDTDTQYF.

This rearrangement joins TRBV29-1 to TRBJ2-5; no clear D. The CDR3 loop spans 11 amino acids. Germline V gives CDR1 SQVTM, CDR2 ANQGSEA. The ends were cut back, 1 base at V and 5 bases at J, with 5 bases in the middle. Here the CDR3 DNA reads TGCAGCGTTGAAGGAGACGAGACCCAGTACTTC. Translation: CSVEGDETQYF.

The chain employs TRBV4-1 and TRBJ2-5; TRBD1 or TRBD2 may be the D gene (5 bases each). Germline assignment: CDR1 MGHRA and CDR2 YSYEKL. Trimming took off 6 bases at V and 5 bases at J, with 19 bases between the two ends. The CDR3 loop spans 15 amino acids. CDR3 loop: CASRLEPGSWETQYF. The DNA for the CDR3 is TGCGCCAGCAGACTCGAACCAGGGAGTTGGGAGACCCAGTACTTC.

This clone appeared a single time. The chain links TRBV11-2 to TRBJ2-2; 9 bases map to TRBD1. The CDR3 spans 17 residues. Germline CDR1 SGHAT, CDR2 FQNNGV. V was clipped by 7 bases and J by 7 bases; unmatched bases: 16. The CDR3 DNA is TGTGCCAGCACCTACGCGGGGGACAGGGCTGGAGGCGGGGAGCTGTTTTTT. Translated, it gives CASTYAGDRAGGGELFF.

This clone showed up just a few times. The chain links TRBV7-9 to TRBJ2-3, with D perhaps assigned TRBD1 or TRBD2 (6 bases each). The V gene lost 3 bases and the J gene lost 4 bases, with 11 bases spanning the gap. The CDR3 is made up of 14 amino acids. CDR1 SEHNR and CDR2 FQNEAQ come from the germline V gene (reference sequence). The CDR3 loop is CASSFQGGPDTQYF. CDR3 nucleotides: TGTGCCAGCAGCTTTCAAGGGGGGCCAGATACGCAGTATTTT.

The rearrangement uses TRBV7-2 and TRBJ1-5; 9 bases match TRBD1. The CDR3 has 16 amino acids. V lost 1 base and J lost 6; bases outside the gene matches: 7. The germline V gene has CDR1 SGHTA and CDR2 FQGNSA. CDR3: CASSLGLQGAFQPQHF. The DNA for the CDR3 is TGTGCCAGCAGCTTAGGATTACAGGGGGCTTTTCAGCCCCAGCATTTT.

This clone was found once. This CDR3 reads CASSLGLAGYSYEQYF. As DNA, the CDR3 is TGTGCCAGCAGCTTGGGACTAGCGGGTTACTCCTACGAGCAGTACTTC. V gene TRBV7-2 combines with J gene TRBJ2-7, with 12 nucleotides matching TRBD2. CDR3 length: 16 amino acids. CDR1 and CDR2 from the germline V gene are SGHTA and FQGNSA. V shed 3 bases, J shed 0 bases, and the junction held 3 bases outside the gene matches.

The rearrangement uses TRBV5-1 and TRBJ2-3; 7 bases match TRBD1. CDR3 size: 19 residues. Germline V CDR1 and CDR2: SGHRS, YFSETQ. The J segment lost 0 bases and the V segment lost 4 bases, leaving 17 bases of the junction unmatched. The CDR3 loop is CASSPFGTADLSSTDTQYF. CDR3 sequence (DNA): TGCGCCAGCAGCCCGTTCGGGACAGCGGACCTCTCTAGCACAGATACGCAGTATTTT. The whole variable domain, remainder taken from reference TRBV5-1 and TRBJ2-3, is KAGVTQTPRYLIKTRGQQVTLSCSPISGHRSVSWYQQTPGQGLQFLFEYFSETQRNKGNFPGRFSGRQFSNSRSEMNVSTLELGDSALYLCASSPFGTADLSSTDTQYFGPGTRLTVL.

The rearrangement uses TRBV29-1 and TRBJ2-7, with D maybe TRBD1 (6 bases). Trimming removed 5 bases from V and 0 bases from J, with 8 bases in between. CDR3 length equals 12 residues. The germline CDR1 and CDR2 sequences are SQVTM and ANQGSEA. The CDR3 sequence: CSVRDNSYEQYF. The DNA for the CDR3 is TGCAGCGTTCGGGACAACTCCTACGAGCAGTACTTC.

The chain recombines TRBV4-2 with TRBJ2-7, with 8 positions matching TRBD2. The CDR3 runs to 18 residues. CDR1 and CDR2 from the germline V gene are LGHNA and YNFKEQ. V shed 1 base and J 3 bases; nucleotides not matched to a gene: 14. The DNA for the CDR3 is TGTGCCAGCAGCCAAGCGGCGCCTCTTAGCGGGACAAACTACGAGCAGTACTTC. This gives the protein CASSQAAPLSGTNYEQYF.